This T cell receptor (beta chain) was observed in a study of T cells in Graves' hyperthyroidism and ophthalmopathy. The V gene's germline CDR1 is MDHEN and CDR2 SYDVKM. V lost 6 bases to trimming and J lost 1 base, with 9 bases between them. The CDR3 totals 13 residues. Researchers took RNA transcripts and amplified the TCR beta CDR3 regions from them. A first-round RT-PCR of the TCR CDR3 used the HTBI primer set. MiXCR, applied by TCRdb to the multiplex PCR reads, yields one record per CDR3 protein. The sample lists hundreds of thousands of distinct CDR3 sequences, less than 30% occurring once. Specimen: blood. This chain joins TRBV28 and TRBJ1-1, with no clear D. The TCR originated in a man aged 40-49 years with Graves' hyperthyroidism that later progressed to Graves' ophthalmopathy. CDR3: CASRPGRNTEAFF. The CDR3 region has the DNA TGTGCCAGCAGACCGGGGAGGAACACTGAAGCTTTCTTT.